This is a list of T cell receptor beta chains from one sample in a study of OX40 agonist ivuxolimab in advanced cancers. Measured with immunoSEQ multiplex PCR; TCRdb has only the in-frame clones, and not every one. Among approximately 70,000 clones listed, 90% to 95% were seen once. This specimen consisted of CD4+ or CD8+ T cells sorted from blood, obtained in a trial of the OX40 agonist ivuxolimab. These receptors originate from an adult with an advanced solid tumor such as melanoma, head and neck, liver or kidney cancer. The CDR3 runs from the conserved cysteine through the conserved F or W. Each record gives: CDR3 protein, CDR3 DNA, clone size, J gene, D gene, V gene. The D gene is left open where the match is weak. The size entry is marked missing in some rows and otherwise reads once, few, many or a size class.

CASSRRGPEAQHF	TGTGCCAGCAGCCGAAGGGGACCAGAGGCCCAGCATTTT	.	TRBJ1-5	.	TRBV7-9
CASSYSAGPYEQYF	TGTGCCAGCAGTTACTCAGCGGGGCCCTACGAGCAGTACTTC	.	TRBJ2-7	TRBD2	TRBV6-6
CASSQEIGNYEQYF	TGCGCCAGCAGCCAAGAGATCGGTAACTACGAGCAGTACTTC	.	TRBJ2-7	.	TRBV4-3
CATSFQWTTNEQFF	TGTGCCACCAGCTTCCAGTGGACTACCAATGAGCAGTTCTTC	.	TRBJ2-1	.	TRBV15
CASRMGGRRAFF	TGTGCCAGCAGAATGGGGGGGCGTAGAGCTTTCTTT	.	TRBJ1-1	.	TRBV27
CASSLGNLEGNEQYF	TGTGCCAGCAGCTTAGGGAATTTGGAGGGGAACGAGCAGTACTTC	once	TRBJ2-7	.	TRBV7-9
CASRESGERETQYF	TGTGCCAGCAGGGAGTCGGGGGAGCGAGAGACCCAGTACTTC	.	TRBJ2-5	.	TRBV14
CASSPGQGYEQYF	TGTGCCAGCAGTCCGGGACAGGGCTACGAGCAGTACTTC	.	TRBJ2-7	TRBD1	TRBV27
CASSLFRGLGTEAFF	TGTGCCAGCAGTTTATTCCGGGGGCTGGGCACTGAAGCTTTCTTT	.	TRBJ1-1	.	TRBV28
CASTPAVRAGFYEQYF	TGTGCCAGCACCCCAGCGGTACGCGCGGGATTTTACGAGCAGTACTTC	.	TRBJ2-7	.	TRBV28
CASSQGPGQGAEKLFF	TGCGCCAGCAGCCAAGGACCTGGACAGGGCGCTGAAAAACTGTTTTTT	.	TRBJ1-4	TRBD1	TRBV4-3
CASSLFSASTDTQYF	TGTGCCAGCAGCTTATTTAGCGCAAGCACAGATACGCAGTATTTT	.	TRBJ2-3	.	TRBV13
CASSSGTGFGELFF	TGTGCCAGCAGTTCCGGGACAGGGTTCGGGGAGCTGTTTTTT	once	TRBJ2-2	TRBD1	TRBV27
CASSWRQGNEQYF	TGTGCCAGCAGTTGGCGACAGGGAAACGAGCAGTACTTC	.	TRBJ2-7	TRBD1	TRBV10-3
CSAWVGEAFF	TGCAGTGCCTGGGTTGGTGAAGCTTTCTTT	.	TRBJ1-1	.	TRBV20-1
CASSLGQVGGDTEAFF	TGTGCCAGCAGCTTAGGGCAGGTCGGTGGGGACACTGAAGCTTTCTTT	.	TRBJ1-1	.	TRBV7-6
CAWSTGVDSNQPQHF	TGTGCCTGGAGTACAGGGGTCGATAGCAATCAGCCCCAGCATTTT	.	TRBJ1-5	TRBD1	TRBV30